This T cell receptor beta chain was profiled in a study of CD4 T cells in relation to SARS-CoV-2 and coronaviruses. The germline V gene has CDR1 SGHRS and CDR2 YFSETQ. V lost 0 bases, J lost 11 bases, and 6 bases stayed unmatched. CDR3 length: 14 residues. The unexposed donors gave CD4+ T cells in 2011-2018, prior to COVID-19. This clone has only one observation. Some clones are missing from TCRdb's copy, which holds only in-frame ones; the method was immunoSEQ multiplex PCR. The table includes tens of thousands of clones, over 90% detected once. Sequences were obtained from naive CD4+ T cells from PBMCs. As for subset: naive CD4+ T cells isolated by negative enrichment. The sequence came from a human donor in good health. The chain uses TRBV5-1 and TRBJ1-1, with 11 bases that match TRBD1. The CDR3 spells CASSLEGQGAVAFF. CDR3 coding DNA: TGCGCCAGCAGCTTGGAAGGACAGGGGGCTGTCGCTTTCTTT.